Presented here are 27 T cell receptor beta chains from one specimen sequenced in a study of shared clonotypes between healthy human individuals. Profiling relied on immunoSEQ multiplex PCR, and the TCRdb table lists in-frame clones only, not all of them. This sample has about 2.3 million clones, with less than 95% found just once. Input material: naive CD4+ T cells from PBMCs. Stated subset: CD45RA+ positively selected. The source of these receptors is a man aged 18 to 30 in good health. Some clones in this sample may be carry-over from other donors' samples.

This rearrangement joins TRBV1 to TRBJ2-3. TRBV1 is recorded as a pseudogene. This CDR3 is built from 18 residues. CDR3 DNA sequence: TGCACCAGCAGCCTTTTTTGGTATGGTTTAAATAACACAGATACGCAGTATTTT. Residues: CTSSLFWYGLNNTDTQYF.

This chain uses TRBV9 with TRBJ2-7, with D tentatively TRBD1 (6 bases). V gave up 2 bases and J gave up 2 bases, with 14 bases separating them. The CDR3 consists of 15 residues. Germline assignment: CDR1 SGDLS and CDR2 YYNGEE. CDR3 loop: CASSVSRGVAYEQYF. The CDR3 DNA reads as TGTGCCAGCAGCGTCTCCAGGGGTGTTGCCTACGAGCAGTACTTC.

CDR3 bases: TGTGCCAGCTCACCCGGGACCCGGAGAAACGAGCAGTACTTC. Translated, it gives CASSPGTRRNEQYF. This rearrangement joins TRBV18 to TRBJ2-7; the D call may be TRBD1 or TRBD2 (5 bases each). The V end lost 3 bases, the J end lost 5 bases, and 14 bases lay between the germline ends. This CDR3 contains 14 residues. The germline CDR1 and CDR2 sequences are KGHSH and LQKENI. The full variable domain, with the rest looked up from reference TRBV18 and TRBJ2-7, is NAGVMQNPRHLVRRRGQEARLRCSPMKGHSHVYWYRQLPEEGLKFMVYLQKENIIDESGMPKERFSAEFPKEGPSILRIQQVVRGDSAAYFCASSPGTRRNEQYFGPGTRLTVT.

V and J are TRBV6-5 and TRBJ2-5; 8 bases are a match to TRBD2. CDR1 MNHEY and CDR2 SVGAGI come from the germline V gene. After removal of 6 bases from V and 5 bases from J, the junction contained 8 bases not matched to a gene. CDR3 size: 14 residues. CDR3 amino acids: CASSLGTSRETQYF. Written as DNA, the CDR3 is TGTGCCAGCAGCCTGGGGACTAGTAGGGAGACCCAGTACTTC.

V and J are TRBV10-3 and TRBJ2-1, with TRBD1 matching 7 bases. This CDR3 spans 14 amino acids. Germline CDR1 and CDR2: ENHRY and SYGVKD. J lost 7 bases, V lost 3 bases, and 6 bases had no gene match. The chain's CDR3 is CAISDRTGPNEQFF. CDR3 DNA: TGTGCCATCAGTGACCGGACAGGTCCGAATGAGCAGTTCTTC.

V usage is TRBV29-1 and J usage is TRBJ2-2, with TRBD2 matching over 12 bases. CDR1 is SQVTM, CDR2 ANQGSEA, per germline. With 5 bases clipped from V and 6 bases from J, the junction kept 4 bases outside the gene matches. The CDR3 totals 14 residues. The CDR3: CSVSTSGSPGELFF. In DNA form, the CDR3 reads TGCAGCGTTTCGACTAGCGGGAGCCCCGGGGAGCTGTTTTTT.

The chain's CDR3 is CASSQGAGVFYEQYF. The CDR3 DNA is TGCGCCAGCAGCCAGGGGGCGGGAGTTTTTTACGAGCAGTACTTC. This chain links TRBV5-1 with TRBJ2-7, with D possibly being TRBD1 (8 bases). The CDR3 totals 15 residues. V gave up 4 bases and J gave up 4 bases, with 18 bases separating them. In germline, CDR1 is SGHRS, CDR2 YFSETQ. Using reference TRBV5-1 and TRBJ2-7 for the parts outside the CDR3, the full variable domain is KAGVTQTPRYLIKTRGQQVTLSCSPISGHRSVSWYQQTPGQGLQFLFEYFSETQRNKGNFPGRFSGRQFSNSRSEMNVSTLELGDSALYLCASSQGAGVFYEQYFGPGTRLTVT.

This clone appeared once. Additional DNA sequences in this sample encode the identical CDR3. This sequence joins TRBV9 and TRBJ1-1; D is unresolved. The V end was cut by 2 bases, the J end by 0 bases, with 8 bases between. Germline V gene lookup returns CDR1 SGDLS and CDR2 YYNGEE. CDR3 length: 14 amino acids. CDR3 nucleotide sequence: TGTGCCAGCAGCGTGGCGGTAATGAACACTGAAGCTTTCTTT. It translates to CASSVAVMNTEAFF.

V gene TRBV29-1 combines with J gene TRBJ2-2; D is unresolved. Germline-derived CDR1 and CDR2 are SQVTM and ANQGSEA. CDR3 length: 13 amino acids. The germline V and J ends were trimmed by 4 bases and 4 bases, with 10 bases remaining between them. The chain's CDR3 is CSVGRVITGELFF. In DNA, the CDR3 is TGCAGCGTTGGTAGGGTGATCACCGGGGAGCTGTTTTTT.

The J gene is TRBJ2-1, the V gene TRBV7-9, with 9 bases identical to TRBD2. Trimming at V came to 5 bases and at J to 10 bases, leaving 24 bases not matched to a gene. There are 19 residues in the CDR3. Germline-derived CDR1 and CDR2 are SEHNR and FQNEAQ (reference sequence). CDR3 in DNA: TGTGCCAGCAGCCCACTCAGCCCCCCCCCTAGCGGGGCACTAAGGGAGCAGTTCTTC. Translating gives CASSPLSPPPSGALREQFF.

CDR3 sequence: CASSSGLAGVVGYEQYF. DNA for the CDR3: TGCGCCAGCAGCTCGGGACTAGCGGGAGTGGTCGGCTACGAGCAGTACTTC. This chain uses TRBV5-1 with TRBJ2-7; 14 bases map to TRBD2. CDR1 SGHRS and CDR2 YFSETQ come from the germline V gene. The CDR3 loop spans 17 amino acids. J lost 3 bases, V lost 3 bases, and 8 bases had no gene match.

The chain carries TRBV11-2 and TRBJ1-1; 8 bases fit TRBD1. CDR1 SGHAT and CDR2 FQNNGV come from the germline V gene. The CDR3 totals 14 residues. V shed 2 bases and J 7 bases; nucleotides not matched to a gene: 6. The CDR3 region has the DNA TGTGCCAGCAGCTTACTCACAGGGGGGATTGAAGCTTTCTTT. Translation: CASSLLTGGIEAFF. The variable domain in full, completed from reference TRBV11-2 and TRBJ1-1, reads EAGVAQSPRYKIIEKRQSVAFWCNPISGHATLYWYQQILGQGPKLLIQFQNNGVVDDSQLPKDRFSAERLKGVDSTLKIQPAKLEDSAVYLCASSLLTGGIEAFFGQGTRLTVV.

The gene calls are TRBV5-4 and TRBJ2-1; 8 bases align to TRBD2. Germline V gives CDR1 SGHNT, CDR2 YYREEE (reference sequence). The CDR3 spans 14 residues. Unmatched junction bases numbered 8, after V lost 4 bases and J lost 8 bases. The CDR3 sequence: CASSTGLALDEQFF. Here the CDR3 DNA reads TGTGCCAGCAGCACAGGACTAGCCTTGGATGAGCAGTTCTTC.

The chain combines TRBV27 with TRBJ2-3, with TRBD2 matching over 14 bases. This CDR3 region has 17 residues. The V and J ends lost 8 bases and 3 bases, in that order; junction bases with no gene match: 10. Germline V gives CDR1 MNHEY, CDR2 SMNVEV (reference sequence). The DNA of the CDR3 is TGTGCCAGCCACGGGACTAGCGGGAGTCTAGGGACAGATACGCAGTATTTT. The encoded protein is CASHGTSGSLGTDTQYF.

This chain connects TRBV27 to TRBJ2-4; 13 nucleotides line up with TRBD2. The CDR3 runs to 20 residues. Looked up from germline, CDR1 is MNHEY and CDR2 is SMNVEV (reference sequence). V lost 6 bases to trimming and J lost 1 base; unmatched junction nucleotides: 15. The CDR3 bases are TGTGCCAGCAGCCTGGAAGGGACTAGCGGGATTCGTAAGGCCAAAAACATTCAGTACTTC. It specifies CASSLEGTSGIRKAKNIQYF.

The chain employs TRBV18 and TRBJ2-5; TRBD2 aligns across 8 bases. This CDR3 has 15 residues. Trimming took 3 bases from V and 7 from J; bases not matched to a gene: 10. Germline lookup yields CDR1 KGHSH and CDR2 LQKENI. This CDR3 is CASSPPGGRWTTQYF. The CDR3 region has the DNA TGTGCCAGCTCACCCCCCGGCGGGAGGTGGACGACCCAGTACTTC.

The chain recombines TRBV2 with TRBJ2-7; possible D gene TRBD2, 6 bases. The ends were cut back, 7 bases at V and 0 bases at J, with 10 bases in the middle. CDR1 and CDR2 from the germline V gene are SNHLY and FYNNEI. The CDR3 consists of 13 residues. The DNA for the CDR3 is TGTGCCAGCATCTACGGGAGCTCCTACGAGCAGTACTTC. Its protein is CASIYGSSYEQYF. The variable domain in full, with the rest retrieved from reference TRBV2 and TRBJ2-7, is EPEVTQTPSHQVTQMGQEVILRCVPISNHLYFYWYRQILGQKVEFLVSFYNNEISEKSEIFDDQFSVERPDGSNFTLKIRSTKLEDSAMYFCASIYGSSYEQYFGPGTRLTVT.

The V and J genes are TRBV19 and TRBJ1-1, with D possibly matching TRBD1 (5 bases). Germline V gives CDR1 LNHDA, CDR2 SQIVND (reference sequence). Trimming pared 3 bases from V and 4 bases from J, leaving 12 bases between. This CDR3 contains 14 residues. In DNA, the CDR3 is TGTGCCAGTAGTATTCTCGGGGGGGGCACTGAAGCTTTCTTT. Its translation: CASSILGGGTEAFF.

Comment on this clone: The sample holds other DNA sequences that translate to the same CDR3. The chain carries TRBV18 and TRBJ2-5, with D maybe TRBD1 (6 bases). The length of the CDR3 is 13 residues. V shed 5 bases and J shed 2 bases, with 9 bases lying between them. The germline CDR1 and CDR2 sequences are KGHSH and LQKENI. This CDR3 reads CASSSGQQETQYF. The DNA of the CDR3 is TGTGCCAGCTCATCCGGACAGCAAGAGACCCAGTACTTC. Based on the CDR3 plus reference TRBV18 and TRBJ2-5, the full variable domain is NAGVMQNPRHLVRRRGQEARLRCSPMKGHSHVYWYRQLPEEGLKFMVYLQKENIIDESGMPKERFSAEFPKEGPSILRIQQVVRGDSAAYFCASSSGQQETQYFGPGTRLLVL.

The chain is built from TRBV11-2 and TRBJ1-3; D is unclear. The CDR3 has 18 amino acids. Trimming left V 3 bases short and J 4 bases short, with 22 bases between. Germline CDR1 reads SGHAT; CDR2 reads FQNNGV. CDR3 in amino acids: CASSFVSGGSSGGNTIYF. CDR3 DNA: TGTGCCAGCAGCTTCGTCTCGGGCGGCAGTAGCGGCGGAAACACCATATATTTT.

The V call is TRBV13, the J call TRBJ2-1, with TRBD1 as a possible D gene (5 bases). Germline values: CDR1 PRHDT, CDR2 FYEKMQ (reference sequence). Deletions cut 4 bases from V and 2 bases from J, with 12 bases between. The CDR3 length is 15 residues. CDR3 sequence: CASSYWGTAYNEQFF. CDR3 nucleotide sequence: TGTGCCAGCAGCTACTGGGGCACGGCCTACAATGAGCAGTTCTTC.

This clone was counted a single time. The chain links TRBV6-1 to TRBJ2-1, with 10 bases that match TRBD2. The germline gives CDR1 MNHNS, CDR2 SASEGT. With 6 bases clipped from V and 4 bases from J, the junction kept 3 bases outside the gene matches. The CDR3 is 14 residues long. The CDR3 bases are TGTGCCAGCAGCTCTAGCGGGAGATACAATGAGCAGTTCTTC. Translating it yields CASSSSGRYNEQFF.

The chain uses TRBV6-6 and TRBJ2-7, with D unclear. CDR3 size: 15 residues. The germline V gene encodes CDR1 MNHNY and CDR2 SVGAGI (reference sequence). Trimming removed 6 bases at V and 1 base at J, with 16 bases between. DNA of the CDR3: TGTGCCAGCAGCCTCGATTTGATTAGGTCCTACGAGCAGTACTTC. Its translation is CASSLDLIRSYEQYF.

To note about this clone: This same CDR3 is encoded by further DNA sequences in the sample. V usage is TRBV9 and J usage is TRBJ1-2; a possible D gene is TRBD1 (6 bases). The CDR3 runs to 14 residues. CDR1 and CDR2 from the germline V gene are SGDLS and YYNGEE. The ends were cut back, 0 bases at V and 2 bases at J, with 8 bases in the middle. This chain's CDR3 is CASSVAGQNYGYTF. For the CDR3, the DNA is TGTGCCAGCAGCGTAGCCGGACAGAACTATGGCTACACCTTC.

V and J are TRBV2 and TRBJ2-7; 10 nucleotides line up with TRBD1. Germline assignment: CDR1 SNHLY and CDR2 FYNNEI. This CDR3 comprises 14 residues. The V gene end was trimmed by 9 bases and the J gene end by 1 base; junction bases not matched to a gene: 6. The CDR3 nucleotides read TGTGCCAGTGGGAAGGGACAGGGGTCCTACGAGCAGTACTTC. Its translation: CASGKGQGSYEQYF.

The chain links TRBV15 to TRBJ2-1; 11 positions match TRBD2. V gave up 6 bases and J gave up 3 bases; unmatched junction bases: 4. This CDR3 contains 15 residues. Germline CDR1 and CDR2: LNHNV and YYDKDF (reference sequence). The CDR3 here is CATSPSGRFYNEQFF. CDR3 coding DNA: TGTGCCACCAGTCCTAGCGGGAGGTTCTACAATGAGCAGTTCTTC.

The chain has TRBV18 and TRBJ2-1, with unresolved D. The V end lost 5 bases, the J end lost 10 bases, and 15 bases lay between the germline ends. Germline V gene data show CDR1 as KGHSH and CDR2 as LQKENI. The CDR3 has 13 amino acids. CDR3 in DNA: TGTGCCAGCTCAGCTAACTGGGCGAGGGAGCAGTTCTTC. It yields the protein CASSANWAREQFF.